This T cell receptor (beta chain) is drawn from a study of T cell responses to AZD1222 COVID-19 vaccine listed by TCRdb under 2021. Notes on the research overall: TCR sequencing covered more than 230 trial participants: some 210 given two doses of AZD1222 and some 25 given two doses of MenACWY control vaccine. Enrollment into the trials was organized by age into subgroups of 18-55, 56-69 and 70-plus years, and those subgroups contained approximately 150, 30 and 60 TCR-sequenced participants, respectively.

The investigation overall reported the following: A significant rise in spike-specific TCR breadth and depth was observed after two AZD1222 doses relative to day 0 and relative to MenACWY recipients. Because no samples from the day 14 peak response were available, repertoires could be characterized only after the peak T cell response. Reportedly, close to half of the unique spike-specific TCRs recognized epitopes lying outside the regions that are mutated in the B.1.351 and B.1.1.7 variants. The whole spike protein was spanned by vaccine-associated CD4 TCRs, and dominant responses were seen in regions 160-218 and 743-854. Most participants were white British and females outnumbered males, and the authors suggested that clonal diversity may have been underestimated. The 56-69-year group was small, and its depth increase did not reach significance, likely because of low power. Conclusions about previously exposed vaccinees are limited, since just five or six AZD1222 recipients were seropositive for SARS-CoV-2 at baseline.

On this clone: No antigen is known for it. No much larger clone exists at a distance of one base, and base qualities are not known.

The CDR3 regions of human TCRbeta chains were subjected to immunosequencing. Per the authors' processing: Repertoire TCRs were checked for matches against a reference library of SARS-CoV-2-specific TCRs that had been generated using the MIRA antigen-specificity platform. Breadth was defined as the fraction of unique TCRs that were SARS-CoV-2-associated, and depth was defined as the fraction of total T cells that were SARS-CoV-2-associated. Using the MIRA data, each spike-specific TCR was mapped to the spike region that the TCR reacts to and placed in a CD4 or CD8 class. Log10-transformed breadth and depth values were compared by one-way ANOVA with Sidak's multiple comparisons tests. The table was pulled from immuneACCESS by TCRdb, which kept in-frame rearrangements only. Such tables lose some clones; where checked, under half of the loss comes from unresolved V genes, and the rest has no known cause. V and J calls plus clone size are reproduced from that table; the DNA served to infer D and trimming. The sample has fewer than 110,000 clones on record, 75% to 95% of them singletons. Roughly 5.6% of the sample goes to the ten largest clones.

Explained via the paper, the time point label denotes: about 28 days (+/-7) after the second vaccine dose. Because spike-specific TCR depth and breadth did not differ between the two schedules, AZD1222 recipients who got a second dose at roughly 4 weeks were pooled with those who got a second dose at roughly 12 weeks. Vaccinee samples were obtained from the UK trials COV001 and COV002, which included a single-blind randomized controlled phase 2/3 trial of AZD1222 (ChAdOx1 nCoV-19) in healthy adults. For TCRbeta chain sequencing, PBMC samples were collected from trial participants at day 0 and at day 28 after the second dose. Sequencing was performed on peripheral blood, taken 28 days after the second AZD1222 dose. The receptor comes from an adult who received the AZD1222 COVID-19 vaccine.

The sequenced DNA is TGTGCCAGCAGCGAAACGGCCACAGATACGCAGTATTTT. This encodes CASSETATDTQYF. This receptor chain uses TRBV9 and TRBJ2-3; no confident D gene assignment can be made. Relative to germline, V is 3 bases shorter and J is 2 bases shorter, with 7 bases between their ends. From a lookup of the germline V gene, CDR1 and CDR2 are SGDLS and YYNGEE. Taken from cysteine to phenylalanine, the CDR3 has 13 residues. Only CDR3 DNA is held: 39 bases, read in frame from base 1.